This T cell receptor (beta chain) was recovered during a study of blood T cell repertoires in COVID-19. The CDR3 covers 12 residues. Trimming removed 6 bases from V and 8 bases from J, with 8 bases in between. Per germline, CDR1 KGHSH and CDR2 LQKENI. The method was immunoSEQ multiplex PCR; TCRdb's version includes in-frame clones alone and lacks a portion of them. This table has approximately 170,000 clones, approximately 84% appearing once. Sequenced input: PBMCs or T cells enriched from blood (not recorded which). The gene calls are TRBV18 and TRBJ1-6; no clear D. This receptor was taken from a woman aged 25 to 45 who had recovered from COVID-19. The CDR3 DNA sequence: TGTGCCAGCTCCTCCGGGGATTCACCCCTCCACTTT. Amino acid sequence: CASSSGDSPLHF.